This record looks at one T cell receptor (beta chain) sequence and its context. The target of this receptor is not known. No clone much larger than this one lies a single base away; base qualities are absent. The library came from 5' RACE. The instrument given in TCRdb is Illumina HiSeq 2500. A second PCR of about 6 to 12 cycles was run with a J-beta primer mix and a sample-barcoded 5' primer. A template-switch 5' adaptor carrying 12 random nucleotides introduced a unique molecular identifier onto each TCR beta cDNA molecule. At least 3 million CDR3-containing paired-end reads were obtained from each sample. First-strand cDNA synthesis was performed from all RNA using the Mint cDNA synthesis kit, with priming by a TRBC-specific oligonucleotide. All cDNA was treated with uracil-DNA glycosylase and then went through a first 18-cycle PCR with the universal primers M1SS and BC2_uni_R. Processing in the source paper ran as follows. For normalization, 1 million high-quality reads were randomly selected from each sample, with every read carrying a distinct molecular identifier. Instead of being binned into consensus sequences, reads with shared molecular identifiers were discarded. MiTCR, with a Q25 quality threshold and the strictest error-elimination algorithm, was used for CDR3 identification, clonotype clustering and error correction. A nonparametric unseen species model with Euler transformation was used to estimate a lower bound on total TCR beta diversity. TCRdb reprocessing: public reads trimmed at Q25 with fastp, clones called with MiXCR, in-frame beta chains kept. All rows with the same CDR3 protein become a single entry with the most common DNA and genes. Here the V and J calls rest on TCRdb's processing, not on the authors' analysis. The sample data list over 950,000 distinct CDR3 sequences, and roughly 51% of these were observed just once. The ten biggest clones cover around a fifth of the sample.

The germline V gene sets CDR1 to SNHLY and CDR2 to FYNNEI. CDR3 length: 13 amino acids, cysteine to phenylalanine. Of the read, only the CDR3 DNA is kept; its 39 bases are in frame from base 1. Trimming at the junction amounts to 9 bases on V and 4 bases on J, and the germline ends lie 15 bases apart. The donors were roughly 39 Caucasian individuals from Russia, aged roughly 6 to 90 years, who were systemically healthy. Each donor gave roughly 9.5 milliliters of peripheral blood, collected into EDTA-treated Vacutainer tubes. Ficoll-Paque density-gradient centrifugation was used to isolate PBMCs, with at least 7 million obtained per sample. Trizol reagent was used to extract total RNA from PBMCs, with at least 5 micrograms per sample. For every donor, an aliquot of PBMCs went through flow cytometry to measure the percentages of naive CD45RAhigh/CD27high T cells. The data derive from a study of blood T cells in healthy people across ages (dated by TCRdb to about 2015). Background for the entire study: In model experiments, template switching captured about one uniquely barcoded TCR beta cDNA molecule for every two T cells. Age-related changes in TCR beta repertoire diversity were measured in the study by deep sequencing normalized with unique cDNA molecular identifiers. Donors were grouped into four age groups: young (average approximately 15 years), middle-aged (39), aged (approximately 58) and long-lived (approximately 75). To avoid experimental bias, donors of different ages were distributed randomly across sequencing lanes. Using the same blood draw, the study looked at two additional independent replicas of 1 million unique cDNA reads for two donors, one aged 18 to 30 and the other aged 80 or older.

Results and caveats for the whole study, not just this receptor: Since profiling was done on bulk unsorted PBMCs, naive and antigen-experienced compartments could not be conclusively compared. There was a strong correlation between observed TCR beta diversity and the percentage of naive T cells measured by flow cytometry. Estimates of total diversity from one million sequenced T cells were regarded as lower bounds and underestimates. Observed TCR beta diversity per million T cells fell roughly linearly with age, and a significant reduction was already apparent by age roughly 40. The long-lived group showed more naive CD4+ T cells, fewer expanded clones and increased TCR diversity than the aged group, suggesting age selection. Because donor CMV infection status was unknown, age-related changes in expanded clonotypes were potentially confounded.

The TCR sequence derives from a woman aged 55-70 years in good health. Sequencing was carried out using blood. This chain is built from TRBV2 and TRBJ1-2; the D gene is perhaps TRBD1, on 5 matching bases. The nucleotides read TGTGCCAGTAATCCAGGGAGCACCTATGGCTACACCTTC. The translation is CASNPGSTYGYTF.